The 26 T cell receptor beta chains given below trace back to one sample, sequenced in a study of identical twins. TCRdb reprocessed the 5' RACE reads with MiXCR, giving one entry per CDR3 protein. The table has 410,000 or so distinct CDR3 sequences, about a fifth seen once; the top ten hold around 12%. Sample: naive T cells sorted from blood. These TCRs come from a man between 45 and 60 years old in good health.

This clonotype was seen many times. The chain has TRBV19 and TRBJ2-6; D is uncertain. The CDR3 is 17 residues long. CDR1 and CDR2 (germline): LNHDA, SQIVND (reference sequence). V was shortened by 4 bases and J by 0 bases, with 13 bases between the two germline ends. CDR3 protein: CASSNPWSSSGANVLTF. DNA of the CDR3: TGTGCCAGTAGTAATCCTTGGAGCAGCTCTGGGGCCAACGTCCTGACTTTC.

This clonotype occurred many times. This chain joins TRBV12-3 or TRBV12-4 and TRBJ2-3, with D perhaps matching TRBD2 (5 bases). This CDR3 is built from 14 residues. V shed 3 bases and J shed 10 bases, with 17 bases lying between them. CDR3 sequence (DNA): TGTGCCAGCAGTTTGTCTGGGTGGACTGGGGCGCAGTATTTT. It specifies CASSLSGWTGAQYF.

This clonotype was picked up many times. The junction departs from germline at one end; a sequencing error may be responsible. The chain recombines TRBV12-3 or TRBV12-4 with TRBJ2-3, with D unresolved. The CDR3 consists of 14 residues. The CDR3 DNA sequence: TGTGCCAGCAGGTTAGCCGGCCAAGCAGATACGCAGTATTTT. Translating gives CASRLAGQADTQYF.

This clonotype was seen only a few times. This CDR3 reads CASSLGALNEQYF. In DNA, the CDR3 is TGTGCCAGCAGTTTAGGGGCTCTAAACGAGCAGTACTTC. The V gene is TRBV28, the J gene TRBJ2-7; possible D gene TRBD1, 5 bases. This CDR3 region has 13 residues. Between the trimmed V and J ends, which lost 2 bases and 5 bases, there was a span of 10 bases. From germline, CDR1 is MDHEN and CDR2 SYDVKM.

The J gene is TRBJ1-6, the V gene TRBV20-1, with D unclear. This CDR3 has 12 residues. From germline, CDR1 is DFQATT and CDR2 SNEGSKA (reference sequence). Trimming took off 1 base at V and 9 bases at J, with 7 bases between the two ends. CDR3 sequence: CSARGTVSPLHF. CDR3 nucleotides: TGCAGTGCTAGAGGGACCGTTTCACCCCTCCACTTT.

There are a few counts of this clonotype. The chain has TRBV28 and TRBJ2-7, with D perhaps matching TRBD1 or TRBD2 (5 bases each). The CDR3 runs 16 residues. V lost 3 bases and J 1 base, leaving 16 bases between the germline ends. Germline V gene lookup returns CDR1 MDHEN and CDR2 SYDVKM. CDR3 region: CASSLPLGTLSYEQYF. For the CDR3, the DNA is TGTGCCAGCAGTTTGCCTCTCGGGACGCTTTCCTACGAGCAGTACTTC. Together with reference TRBV28 and TRBJ2-7, the CDR3 gives the full variable domain: DVKVTQSSRYLVKRTGEKVFLECVQDMDHENMFWYRQDPGLGLRLIYFSYDVKMKEKGDIPEGYSVSREKKERFSLILESASTNQTSMYLCASSLPLGTLSYEQYFGPGTRLTVT.

The chain recombines TRBV6-6 with TRBJ2-2; 8 bases agree with TRBD2. Trimming took 11 bases from V and 10 from J; bases not matched to a gene: 12. This CDR3 has 13 amino acids. The germline gives CDR1 MNHNY, CDR2 SVGAGI (reference sequence). The CDR3 nucleotides read TGTGCCTCAACTAGGCGGGAGGCTGCGGAGCTGTTTTTT. This encodes CASTRREAAELFF.

This clonotype showed up just a few times. V gene TRBV4-2 combines with J gene TRBJ2-5; 8 bases align to TRBD1. V shed 4 bases, J shed 2 bases, and the junction held 6 bases outside the gene matches. The CDR3 runs to 15 residues. Germline-derived CDR1 and CDR2 are LGHNA and YNFKEQ. CDR3 in DNA: TGTGCCAGCAGCCTAAGAGGACAGGGACAAGAGACCCAGTACTTC. It specifies CASSLRGQGQETQYF.

CDR3 loop: CASSPLAGIGFYEQYF. The CDR3 region has the DNA TGTGCCAGCAGTCCCTTGGCAGGGATTGGGTTCTACGAGCAGTACTTC. The chain is built from TRBV27 and TRBJ2-7; D is possibly TRBD1 (5 bases). Trimming stripped 5 bases from V and 3 bases from J, with 20 bases between. CDR1 and CDR2 from the germline V gene are MNHEY and SMNVEV (reference sequence). The CDR3 extends over 16 amino acids.

The sample holds a few counts of this clonotype. Written as DNA, the CDR3 is TGCAGTGCGCAGGGACAGAGTAATCAGCCCCAGCATTTT. It codes for CSAQGQSNQPQHF. The genes are TRBV20-1 and TRBJ1-5, with 7 bases that match TRBD1. Germline CDR1 DFQATT, CDR2 SNEGSKA (reference sequence). There are 13 residues in the CDR3. Losses at the gene ends were 6 bases for V and 4 bases for J; bases not matched to a gene: 6.

This clonotype has a count of ten or more. This chain links TRBV5-1 with TRBJ2-1, with 7 bases lining up with TRBD2. Losses at the gene ends were 5 bases for V and 7 bases for J; bases not matched to a gene: 21. This CDR3 has 18 residues. Germline V CDR1 and CDR2: SGHRS, YFSETQ. CDR3 region: CASRSRLQPEFGRNEQFF. CDR3 nucleotides: TGCGCCAGCAGGAGTAGACTACAGCCGGAGTTCGGGAGGAATGAGCAGTTCTTC.

The chain is built from TRBV7-9 and TRBJ2-7, with D possibly being TRBD2 (5 bases). Trimming removed 5 bases at V and 6 bases at J, with 23 bases between. CDR3 length: 16 residues. Germline values: CDR1 SEHNR, CDR2 FQNEAQ (reference sequence). The CDR3 protein is CASSAREYPPSPEQYF. For the CDR3, the DNA is TGTGCCAGCAGCGCCCGGGAATATCCGCCCAGTCCCGAGCAGTACTTC. Drawing the rest from reference TRBV7-9 and TRBJ2-7, the complete variable domain is DTGVSQNPRHKITKRGQNVTFRCDPISEHNRLYWYRQTLGQGPEFLTYFQNEAQLEKSRLLSDRFSAERPKGSFSTLEIQRTEQGDSAMYLCASSAREYPPSPEQYFGPGTRLTVT.

This clonotype was detected a few times. The chain uses TRBV4-3 and TRBJ2-1; tentative D call: TRBD1 (5 bases). Trimming cost V 0 bases and J 3 bases, with 9 bases left between them. This CDR3 has 15 residues. Germline V gene lookup returns CDR1 LGHNA and CDR2 YSLEER. The CDR3 protein is CASSQEGRVYNEQFF. In DNA, the CDR3 is TGCGCCAGCAGCCAAGAAGGCAGGGTCTACAATGAGCAGTTCTTC.

The CDR3 DNA follows: TGTGCCAGCAGTGAAGTCGGAATTTCACCCCTCCACTTT. Translated, it gives CASSEVGISPLHF. The chain has TRBV25-1 and TRBJ1-6; D unclear. The CDR3 is made up of 13 amino acids. Germline V lookup: CDR1 MGHDK, CDR2 SYGVNS. Trimming pared 2 bases from V and 9 bases from J, leaving 8 bases between. Using reference TRBV25-1 and TRBJ1-6 for the parts outside the CDR3, the full variable domain is EADIYQTPRYLVIGTGKKITLECSQTMGHDKMYWYQQDPGMELHLIHYSYGVNSTEKGDLSSESTVSRIRTEHFPLTLESARPSHTSQYLCASSEVGISPLHFGNGTRLTVT.

This rearrangement joins TRBV6-2 or TRBV6-3 to TRBJ1-1; TRBD1 is a possible D gene (5 bases). Trimming took off 8 bases at V and 4 bases at J, with 14 bases between the two ends. This CDR3 contains 13 residues. The germline CDR1 and CDR2 sequences are MNHEY and SVGEGT. The chain's CDR3 is CASLRDWGTEAFF. The CDR3 DNA reads as TGTGCCAGCCTCCGGGACTGGGGCACTGAAGCTTTCTTT.

The gene calls are TRBV5-1 and TRBJ2-7; 10 bases line up with TRBD2. The CDR3 length is 14 residues. Germline loops: CDR1 SGHRS, CDR2 YFSETQ. Trimming removed 0 bases from V and 12 bases from J; junction bases left unmatched: 9. The CDR3, as DNA: TGCGCCAGCAGCTTGGCGGCTAGCGGGAGAGGTTGGTACTTC. It encodes CASSLAASGRGWYF.

This clonotype was recorded many times. V is TRBV6-5 and J is TRBJ2-3; 8 nucleotides match TRBD2. J gave up 1 base and V 4 bases, and 7 bases lay outside the gene matches. The CDR3 totals 16 residues. Germline CDR1 is MNHEY and CDR2 is SVGAGI. The CDR3 reads CASSSRAGVGTDTQYF. CDR3 coding DNA: TGTGCCAGCAGTTCACGAGCGGGAGTCGGCACAGATACGCAGTATTTT.

In this sample, this clonotype turned up a few times. The chain combines TRBV20-1 with TRBJ2-5, with TRBD2 matching over 7 bases. With V trimmed by 5 bases and J by 5 bases, 8 bases remained unmatched. The CDR3 consists of 13 residues. Germline V gene lookup returns CDR1 DFQATT and CDR2 SNEGSKA (reference sequence). CDR3 protein: CSARPTSAETQYF. DNA for the CDR3: TGCAGTGCTCGGCCAACTAGCGCGGAGACCCAGTACTTC.

This chain joins TRBV20-1 and TRBJ2-7, with 7 bases matching TRBD1. Germline loops: CDR1 DFQATT, CDR2 SNEGSKA (reference sequence). Trimming at V came to 6 bases and at J to 2 bases, leaving 7 bases not matched to a gene. The CDR3 loop spans 13 amino acids. CDR3 protein: CSALDRATYEQYF. CDR3 in DNA: TGCAGTGCCCTCGACAGGGCAACCTACGAGCAGTACTTC.

The chain links TRBV14 to TRBJ2-1; D is perhaps TRBD2 (5 bases). V was trimmed by 0 bases and J by 10 bases, leaving 7 bases between them. The CDR3 extends over 12 amino acids. Germline lookup yields CDR1 SGHDN and CDR2 FVKESK. As DNA, the CDR3 is TGTGCCAGCAGCCAAGACGAGCGGGAGCAGTTCTTC. Translation: CASSQDEREQFF.

A few counts support this clonotype. This chain uses TRBV12-3 or TRBV12-4 with TRBJ2-2, with TRBD2 matching over 11 bases. This CDR3 is 16 amino acids long. Trimming took 6 bases from V and 6 from J; bases not matched to a gene: 9. For the CDR3, the DNA is TGTGCCAGCAGCACACTAGCGGGAGTTGGACCCGGGGAGCTGTTTTTT. Its protein product is CASSTLAGVGPGELFF.

V gene TRBV7-2 combines with J gene TRBJ1-1; D gene unclear. The V gene's germline CDR1 is SGHTA and CDR2 FQGNSA. This CDR3 comprises 14 residues. V dropped 5 bases and J dropped 0 bases, with 10 bases sitting between them. The CDR3 loop is CASSLLLLNTEAFF. The CDR3 DNA reads TGTGCCAGCAGCCTCCTTCTATTGAACACTGAAGCTTTCTTT.

The chain is built from TRBV12-3 or TRBV12-4 and TRBJ2-1; 9 bases map to TRBD1. V gave up 5 bases and J gave up 6 bases; unmatched junction bases: 11. The CDR3 has 16 residues. DNA of the CDR3: TGTGCCAGCAGTACCAGAGGGACAGGGTTTTCCAATGAGCAGTTCTTC. Translated, it gives CASSTRGTGFSNEQFF.

This clonotype was counted at least ten times. The chain has TRBV10-3 and TRBJ2-1; 10 positions agree with TRBD2. Germline CDR1 and CDR2: ENHRY and SYGVKD. This CDR3 has 14 amino acids. The J segment lost 7 bases and the V segment lost 3 bases, leaving 3 bases of the junction unmatched. The CDR3 DNA sequence: TGTGCCATCAGTGAACCGGGACTAGCGAATGAGCAGTTCTTC. It encodes CAISEPGLANEQFF.

The chain is built from TRBV6-5 and TRBJ2-7; D is undetermined. Trimming left V 0 bases short and J 0 bases short, with 12 bases between. The CDR3 is 16 amino acids. Germline values: CDR1 MNHEY, CDR2 SVGAGI. Here the CDR3 reads CASSYSLDFSSYEQYF. CDR3 nucleotides: TGTGCCAGCAGTTACTCGTTAGATTTCAGCTCCTACGAGCAGTACTTC.

The rearrangement joins TRBV6-2 or TRBV6-3 to TRBJ1-1, with D hard to call. V shed 10 bases and J shed 0 bases, with 12 bases lying between them. In germline, CDR1 is MNHEY, CDR2 SVGEGT. The CDR3 covers 13 residues. The CDR3 DNA reads TGTGCCATTTACAGCCCGTTGAACACTGAAGCTTTCTTT. Translated, it gives CAIYSPLNTEAFF.